This T cell receptor (beta chain) stems from a study of control samples from healthy donors and cancer patients. Assay: immunoSEQ multiplex PCR; the TCRdb copy retains only in-frame clones and omits some. The sample has roughly 100,000 clones; roughly 80% are singletons. V was pared by 2 bases and J by 2 bases, with 10 bases between. The CDR3 runs 15 residues. The germline V gene has CDR1 LGHNA and CDR2 YNFKEQ. The chain is built from TRBV4-2 and TRBJ1-3; D gene unclear. This receptor was taken from a woman aged 45-65 years in good health. Sequencing was performed on blood. The CDR3 region has the DNA TGTGCCAGCAGCCAATCGACGACGGCTGGAAACACCATATATTTT. It yields the protein CASSQSTTAGNTIYF.